This is a list of T cell receptor beta chains from one sample in a study of OX40 agonist ivuxolimab in advanced cancers. Measured with immunoSEQ multiplex PCR; TCRdb has only the in-frame clones, and not every one. The profile covers 65,000 to 95,000 clones, with roughly 83% appearing a single time and around 7% taken by the ten largest. The sample here was CD4+ or CD8+ T cells sorted from blood, taken in a trial of the OX40 agonist ivuxolimab. The origin of the receptors is an adult with an advanced solid tumor such as melanoma, head and neck, liver or kidney cancer. Each CDR3 is given with its conserved first and last residue. The D gene is left open where the match is weak. Where a row states a size, it is once, few, many or the class of an expanded clone; other rows omit it.

J gene	D gene	clone size	V gene	CDR3 DNA	CDR3 protein
TRBJ2-7	TRBD2	.	TRBV12-5	TGTGCTAGTGGTTTGGTACTCTTAAGCGGGGGCTACGAGCAGTACTTC	CASGLVLLSGGYEQYF
TRBJ1-1	.	.	TRBV7-2	TGTGCCAGCAGCTTATGGGGGGTGAACACTGAAGCTTTCTTT	CASSLWGVNTEAFF
TRBJ2-2	TRBD2	.	TRBV5-1	TGCGCCAGCAGCTCGGGACTAGCGGGAGGACGAACCGGGGAGCTGTTTTTT	CASSSGLAGGRTGELFF
TRBJ2-7	.	.	TRBV5-6	TGTGCCAGCAGCTTGGAGGCCTACGAGCAGTACTTC	CASSLEAYEQYF
TRBJ1-6	TRBD1	.	TRBV27	TGTGCCAGCAGTCCCTCCGGGCACAGGGGCTTTAGCTCCTATAATTCACCCCTCCACTTT	CASSPSGHRGFSSYNSPLHF
TRBJ2-3	.	.	TRBV2	TGTGCCAGCAGTGACGGGGTTAGCACAGATACGCAGTATTTT	CASSDGVSTDTQYF
TRBJ1-2	.	.	TRBV5-1	TGCGCCAGCAGCAACCGGGTCCTAACCACCGATCGCTATGGCTACACCTTC	CASSNRVLTTDRYGYTF
TRBJ2-4	.	.	TRBV30	TGTGCCTGGAGGAGATCCCCCGACATTCAGTACTTC	CAWRRSPDIQYF
TRBJ2-1	.	.	TRBV6-1	TGTGCCAGCAGTGAGGGGGTTTTCCTTAATGAGCAGTTCTTC	CASSEGVFLNEQFF
TRBJ1-1	TRBD1	.	TRBV6-5	TGTGCCAGCAGCGCTACAGGGGTGAACACTGAAGCTTTCTTT	CASSATGVNTEAFF
TRBJ1-6	TRBD1	few	TRBV5-6	TGTGCCAGCAGCGCAAAGGACAGGGAAGGTTCACCCCTCCACTTT	CASSAKDREGSPLHF
TRBJ1-5	.	.	TRBV6-6	TGTGCCAGCAGTTACTCGGATCAGCCCCAGCATTTT	CASSYSDQPQHF
TRBJ1-5	.	few	TRBV4-1	TGCGCCAGCAGCCAAGTTGGTCAGCCCCAGCATTTT	CASSQVGQPQHF
TRBJ2-7	TRBD2	.	TRBV7-8	TGTGCCAGCAGCTTCCACTATTCAGCCGGGACTAGCAACGAGCAGTACTTC	CASSFHYSAGTSNEQYF
TRBJ2-1	.	.	TRBV5-1	TGCGCCAGCAGTGCCATGTGGTCCTACAATGAGCAGTTCTTC	CASSAMWSYNEQFF
TRBJ2-3	.	.	TRBV4-1	TGCGCCAGCAGCCAGGACCAAAGCACAGATACGCAGTATTTT	CASSQDQSTDTQYF
TRBJ1-1	.	.	TRBV6-5	TGTGCCAGCAACCCACGGGTGAACACTGAAGCTTTCTTT	CASNPRVNTEAFF
TRBJ2-1	.	.	TRBV7-3	TGTGCCAGCAGCTTCGCGGTGGCGAGTGAGCAGTTCTTC	CASSFAVASEQFF
TRBJ1-6	TRBD1	.	TRBV4-2	TGTGCCAGCAGCCAGCATTCGGGACAGGGTTTTTCACCCCTCCACTTT	CASSQHSGQGFSPLHF
TRBJ2-4	.	.	TRBV5-1	TGCGCCAGCAGCTTAGGGGGTTCCAAAAACATTCAGTACTTC	CASSLGGSKNIQYF
TRBJ1-1	.	.	TRBV9	TGTGCCAGCAGCGTTACAGGGAACACTGAAGCTTTCTTT	CASSVTGNTEAFF
TRBJ1-2	.	.	TRBV6-1	TGTGCCAGCAGAATAACAGGGAGCTATGGCTACACCTTC	CASRITGSYGYTF
TRBJ2-5	TRBD2	.	TRBV6-4	TGTGCCAGCAGTGACTCGATTCCCCTCAGTAGCGGGTGGATGGGAGAGACCCAGTACTTC	CASSDSIPLSSGWMGETQYF
TRBJ1-1	.	.	TRBV13	TGTGCCAGCAGCTTAAGAGGAGTAGGCAACGCTGAAGCTTTCTTT	CASSLRGVGNAEAFF
TRBJ1-4	.	once	TRBV11-3	TGTGCCAGCAGACAGAACCGGGATGATAGGGAAAAACTGTTTTTT	CASRQNRDDREKLFF
TRBJ2-7	.	.	TRBV9	TGTGCCAGCAGCGCCCGGGACTACGAGCAGTACTTC	CASSARDYEQYF
TRBJ2-1	.	.	TRBV7-9	TGTGCCAGCAGCTTTGAGGGCTCCTACAATGAGCAGTTCTTC	CASSFEGSYNEQFF